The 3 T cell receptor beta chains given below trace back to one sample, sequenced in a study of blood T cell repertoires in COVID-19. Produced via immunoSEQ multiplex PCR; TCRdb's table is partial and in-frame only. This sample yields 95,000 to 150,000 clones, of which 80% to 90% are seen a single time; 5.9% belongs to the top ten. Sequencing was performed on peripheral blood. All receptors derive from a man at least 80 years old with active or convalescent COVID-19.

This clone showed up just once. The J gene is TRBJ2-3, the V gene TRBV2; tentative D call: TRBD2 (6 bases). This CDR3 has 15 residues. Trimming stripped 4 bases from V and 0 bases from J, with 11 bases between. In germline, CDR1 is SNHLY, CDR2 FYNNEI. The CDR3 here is CASSGSSESTDTQYF. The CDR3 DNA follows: TGTGCCAGCAGTGGTTCTAGCGAGAGCACAGATACGCAGTATTTT.

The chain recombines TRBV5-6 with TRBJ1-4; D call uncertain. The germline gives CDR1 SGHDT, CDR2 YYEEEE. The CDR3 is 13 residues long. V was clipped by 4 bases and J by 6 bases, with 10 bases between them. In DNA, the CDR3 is TGTGCCAGCAGCGCCGGACTTGATGAAAAACTGTTTTTT. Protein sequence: CASSAGLDEKLFF.

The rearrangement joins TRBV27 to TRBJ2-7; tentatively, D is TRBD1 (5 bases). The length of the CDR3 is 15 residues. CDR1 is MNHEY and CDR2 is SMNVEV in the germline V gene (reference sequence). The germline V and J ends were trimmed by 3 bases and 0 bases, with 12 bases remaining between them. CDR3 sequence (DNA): TGTGCCAGCAGTTTGAAACAGGTATCCTCCTACGAGCAGTACTTC. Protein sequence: CASSLKQVSSYEQYF.